This T cell receptor (beta chain) originates from a study of early T cells in non-severe SARS-CoV-2 infection. Study background: From unsorted whole blood, bulk RNA was sequenced, and the chains remained unpaired.

Study-level results: Sequences matched to VDJdb favored anti-spike CD8 responses, while private and CD4 specificities were missed.

Regarding this clonotype: Its antigen is unidentified.

The CDR3 consists of 19 residues. With V trimmed by 2 bases and J by 0 bases, 12 bases remained unmatched. Germline V gene data show CDR1 as SGHTA and CDR2 as FQGNSA. Unique molecular identifiers were affixed to single, distinct cDNA molecules. TCRdb independently ran MiXCR on the 5' RACE reads; one entry per CDR3 protein. The sample lists tens of thousands of distinct CDR3 sequences; 9% to 15% were seen once. Material for sequencing was whole blood. The sequence derives from an adult who was a healthcare worker with PCR-confirmed SARS-CoV-2 infection or an uninfected control (not recorded which). The rearrangement joins TRBV7-2 to TRBJ2-3; the match to TRBD2 covers 9 bases. The CDR3 DNA reads as TGTGCCAGCAGCTTAAGGCGTCGGAGCGGGAGGCATAGCACAGATACGCAGTATTTT. Protein: CASSLRRRSGRHSTDTQYF.